The clone carrying this T cell receptor (beta chain) appeared a single time. The antigen is undetermined. At one end, the junction sequence differs from germline, possibly due to a read error. CDR3 length: 17 residues. Germline V lookup: CDR1 MDHEN, CDR2 SYDVKM. Regarding time point: newly diagnosed GD, antithyroid drugs for less than 3 months. From PBMCs, RNA was extracted and then used to make the TCR library. Staff drew about 8.2 milliliters of peripheral blood into EDTA tubes. Assembly of TCR beta libraries relied on iRepertoire HTBI primers together with Arm-PCR of CDR3 regions. MiXCR, applied by TCRdb to the multiplex PCR reads, yields one record per CDR3 protein. In the table there are 400,000 to 550,000 distinct CDR3 sequences, about a sixth of which are singletons. The data were taken from a study of regulatory T cells in long-lasting Graves disease. About the study: Graves' patients, diagnosed recently, had received antithyroid drugs under 3 months.

Study findings and constraints: Investigators studied peripheral blood only, not thyroid tissue.

This same sample was also part of a study on T cells in Graves' hyperthyroidism and ophthalmopathy.

The genes are TRBV28 and TRBJ1-6, with 7 bases aligning to TRBD1. The origin of this receptor is a woman aged 18-30 years with Graves disease. The specimen was peripheral blood mononuclear cells (PBMCs), collected at new diagnosis, from a patient treated with antithyroid drugs. The CDR3 loop is CASSRGWDSSYNSPLYF. CDR3 coding DNA: TGTGCCAGCAGTCGGGGGTGGGACAGCTCCTATAATTCACCCCTCTACTTT.